The table lists the clone carrying this TCR beta chain with a count of one. Its antigen is unknown. This table comes from immunoSEQ multiplex PCR, and its TCRdb copy is limited to in-frame clones, with some not included. The sample has tens of thousands of clones; 65% to 90% are singletons. The data belong to a study of OX40 agonist ivuxolimab in advanced cancers. Study background: An agonistic human IgG2 monoclonal antibody against OX40 (CD134) was given. The eligibility criteria allowed prior anti-PD-1, anti-PD-L1 or anti-CTLA-4 therapy, and 30% to 45% had some.

Findings and caveats of the study: Low normalized clonal expansion also occurred in some nonresponding patients.

The input for sequencing was CD4+ or CD8+ T cells sorted from blood, taken in a trial of the OX40 agonist ivuxolimab. This TCR derives from an adult with an advanced solid tumor such as melanoma, head and neck, liver or kidney cancer.

CDR3 protein: CASSEGGGSADTQYF. The DNA for the CDR3 is TGTGCCAGCAGCGAGGGAGGGGGTAGCGCAGATACGCAGTATTTT. The genes are TRBV9 and TRBJ2-3, with a possible D match to TRBD2 (7 bases). Between the trimmed V and J ends, which lost 3 bases and 4 bases, there was a span of 15 bases. The germline V gene encodes CDR1 SGDLS and CDR2 YYNGEE. The CDR3 is made up of 15 amino acids.